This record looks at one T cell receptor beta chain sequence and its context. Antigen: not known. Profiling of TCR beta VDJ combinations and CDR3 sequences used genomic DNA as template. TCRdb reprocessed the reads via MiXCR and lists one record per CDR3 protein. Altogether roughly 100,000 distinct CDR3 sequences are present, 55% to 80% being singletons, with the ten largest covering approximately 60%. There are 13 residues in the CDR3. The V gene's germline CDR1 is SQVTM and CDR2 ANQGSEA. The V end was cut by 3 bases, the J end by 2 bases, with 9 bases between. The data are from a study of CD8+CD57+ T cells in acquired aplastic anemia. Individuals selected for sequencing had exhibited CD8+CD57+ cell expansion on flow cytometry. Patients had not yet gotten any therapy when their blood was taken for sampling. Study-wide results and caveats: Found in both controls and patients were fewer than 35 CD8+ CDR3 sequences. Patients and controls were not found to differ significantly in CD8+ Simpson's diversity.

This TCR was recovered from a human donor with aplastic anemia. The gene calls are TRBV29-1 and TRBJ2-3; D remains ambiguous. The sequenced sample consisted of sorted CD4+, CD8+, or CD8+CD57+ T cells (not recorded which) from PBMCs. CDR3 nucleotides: TGCAGCGTTGACGTGGGGTCCACAGATACGCAGTATTTT. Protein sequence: CSVDVGSTDTQYF.